The rows below give T cell receptor beta chains drawn from one sample of a study of shared clonotypes between healthy human individuals. TCRdb keeps only in-frame clones here, not all; method: immunoSEQ multiplex PCR. The sample includes approximately 2,200,000 clones, around 93% of them seen just once. The sequenced material came from naive CD8+ T cells from PBMCs. The source is a man between 18 and 29 years old in good health. Some clones in this sample may be carry-over from other donors' samples. Both conserved end residues are part of each CDR3. Fields, in order: D gene, V gene, J gene, clone size, CDR3 DNA, CDR3 protein. A D gene is named only where the DNA matches it firmly. Size values are once, few and many counts, or a class for expanded clones, and some rows have none.

d_call: .
v_call: TRBV6-6
j_call: TRBJ1-1
clone_size: .
cdr3_nt: TGTGCCAGCAGTTACTCGCCGGTCGAAGCTTTCTTT
cdr3_aa: CASSYSPVEAFF

d_call: .
v_call: TRBV28
j_call: TRBJ1-5
clone_size: once
cdr3_nt: TGTGCCAGCAGGCCCGAAGGGGCAAGCAATCAGCCCCAGCATTTT
cdr3_aa: CASRPEGASNQPQHF

d_call: TRBD2
v_call: TRBV7-8
j_call: TRBJ2-5
clone_size: .
cdr3_nt: TGTGCCAGCAGCGTCAGACTAGCGGGAGCACAAGAGACCCAGTACTTC
cdr3_aa: CASSVRLAGAQETQYF

d_call: TRBD2
v_call: TRBV12-5
j_call: TRBJ2-1
clone_size: .
cdr3_nt: TGTGCTAGTGGTTTGGGCCCCGGGACTAGTCGGTTGCAGTTCTTC
cdr3_aa: CASGLGPGTSRLQFF

d_call: .
v_call: TRBV28
j_call: TRBJ2-5
clone_size: .
cdr3_nt: TGTGCCAGCAGTTTAAGGTCTCCTCAAGAGACCCAGTACTTC
cdr3_aa: CASSLRSPQETQYF

d_call: TRBD1
v_call: TRBV27
j_call: TRBJ2-1
clone_size: .
cdr3_nt: TGTGCCAGCCGCAGGGGGCTGGCCTACAATGAGCAGTTCTTC
cdr3_aa: CASRRGLAYNEQFF

d_call: .
v_call: TRBV7-8
j_call: TRBJ2-7
clone_size: .
cdr3_nt: TGTGCCAGCAGCCCCCGAAGGCAGATGGGCTACGAGCAGTACTTC
cdr3_aa: CASSPRRQMGYEQYF

d_call: .
v_call: TRBV7-9
j_call: TRBJ2-3
clone_size: .
cdr3_nt: TGTGCCAGCAGCTCGTATGGAGGGGGCGACACGCAGTATTTT
cdr3_aa: CASSSYGGGDTQYF

d_call: .
v_call: TRBV29-1
j_call: TRBJ2-5
clone_size: .
cdr3_nt: TGCAGCGTTGAAGATCATGGGGCCCTCCTCCAAGAGACCCAGTACTTC
cdr3_aa: CSVEDHGALLQETQYF

d_call: TRBD2
v_call: TRBV7-3
j_call: TRBJ2-1
clone_size: .
cdr3_nt: TGTGCCAGCAGCTTACTAAAGCGGGAGTACGGGAACAATGAGCAGTTCTTC
cdr3_aa: CASSLLKREYGNNEQFF

d_call: .
v_call: TRBV27
j_call: TRBJ2-1
clone_size: .
cdr3_nt: TGTGCCAGCACCTCGGAGGGGGGAGTAGCCTACAATGAGCAGTTCTTC
cdr3_aa: CASTSEGGVAYNEQFF

d_call: TRBD1
v_call: TRBV4-1
j_call: TRBJ1-1
clone_size: .
cdr3_nt: TGCGCCAGCAGCCAATCGGGACAGGGGATCTCGGCGAACACTGAAGCTTTCTTT
cdr3_aa: CASSQSGQGISANTEAFF

d_call: .
v_call: TRBV9
j_call: TRBJ2-5
clone_size: .
cdr3_nt: TGTGCCAGCAGCACCCGGGCGGAACAAGAGACCCAGTACTTC
cdr3_aa: CASSTRAEQETQYF

d_call: .
v_call: TRBV4-1
j_call: TRBJ1-6
clone_size: .
cdr3_nt: TGCGCCAGCAGCCAAGCGGAGACACTCTATAATTCACCCCTCCACTTT
cdr3_aa: CASSQAETLYNSPLHF

d_call: .
v_call: TRBV27
j_call: TRBJ1-1
clone_size: .
cdr3_nt: TGTGCCAGCAGTTTATCTCGCAGGGGAGATACTGAAGCTTTCTTT
cdr3_aa: CASSLSRRGDTEAFF

d_call: .
v_call: TRBV7-2
j_call: TRBJ2-7
clone_size: .
cdr3_nt: TGTGCCAGCAGCTTAAGGGGGAAGCGTCACGAGCAGTACTTC
cdr3_aa: CASSLRGKRHEQYF

d_call: .
v_call: TRBV9
j_call: TRBJ1-3
clone_size: .
cdr3_nt: TGTGCCAGCAGCCCGGAATTCAGGGTCTCTGGAAACACCATATATTTT
cdr3_aa: CASSPEFRVSGNTIYF

d_call: .
v_call: TRBV7-6
j_call: TRBJ2-1
clone_size: .
cdr3_nt: TGTGCCAGCAGCCCGATAACCGCGGTCAATGAGCAGTTCTTC
cdr3_aa: CASSPITAVNEQFF

d_call: .
v_call: TRBV9
j_call: TRBJ2-1
clone_size: once
cdr3_nt: TGTGCCAGCAGCGCCCCCCCGCGAAATGAGCAGTTCTTC
cdr3_aa: CASSAPPRNEQFF

d_call: .
v_call: TRBV14
j_call: TRBJ2-7
clone_size: .
cdr3_nt: TGTGCCAGCAGCCCGGAAGGGATAGCCTACGAGCAGTACTTC
cdr3_aa: CASSPEGIAYEQYF

d_call: .
v_call: TRBV28
j_call: TRBJ1-1
clone_size: .
cdr3_nt: TGTGCCAGCAGTTTAAGGGGAGACCGGGGGGCTTTCTTT
cdr3_aa: CASSLRGDRGAFF

d_call: .
v_call: TRBV6-4
j_call: TRBJ1-1
clone_size: .
cdr3_nt: TGTGCCAGCAGAGACGGACCCCACACTGAAGCTTTCTTT
cdr3_aa: CASRDGPHTEAFF

d_call: .
v_call: TRBV15
j_call: TRBJ1-2
clone_size: .
cdr3_nt: TGTGCCACCAGCACCCCGACGGGAGTAGGTTATGGCTACACCTTC
cdr3_aa: CATSTPTGVGYGYTF

d_call: .
v_call: TRBV27
j_call: TRBJ2-1
clone_size: .
cdr3_nt: TGTGCCAGCAGTTCCCGGGGAGCGGCCTACAATGAGCAGTTCTTC
cdr3_aa: CASSSRGAAYNEQFF

d_call: .
v_call: TRBV9
j_call: TRBJ2-5
clone_size: .
cdr3_nt: TGTGCCAGCAGCAGCTCGAGCGGAGGAGTTGGAGAGACCCAGTACTTC
cdr3_aa: CASSSSSGGVGETQYF

d_call: TRBD1
v_call: TRBV10-3
j_call: TRBJ2-5
clone_size: once
cdr3_nt: TGTGCCATCAGTGTTGACAGGGGCCAAGAGACCCAGTACTTC
cdr3_aa: CAISVDRGQETQYF

d_call: TRBD1
v_call: TRBV9
j_call: TRBJ2-7
clone_size: .
cdr3_nt: TGTGCCAGCAGCCCCACAGGGGGCGGGGGCCGGGAGCAGTACTTC
cdr3_aa: CASSPTGGGGREQYF

d_call: TRBD1
v_call: TRBV27
j_call: TRBJ1-2
clone_size: few
cdr3_nt: TGTGCCAGCAGTTGGACGACAGGGAACTATGGCTACACCTTC
cdr3_aa: CASSWTTGNYGYTF

d_call: TRBD1
v_call: TRBV5-1
j_call: TRBJ2-7
clone_size: .
cdr3_nt: TGCGCCAGCAGTACAGGGGGTAACGAGCAGTACTTC
cdr3_aa: CASSTGGNEQYF

d_call: TRBD1
v_call: TRBV27
j_call: TRBJ1-4
clone_size: .
cdr3_nt: TGTGCCAGCAGTCCCTACAGGGGGCGTACTGAAAAACTGTTTTTT
cdr3_aa: CASSPYRGRTEKLFF

d_call: .
v_call: TRBV18
j_call: TRBJ1-4
clone_size: .
cdr3_nt: TGTGCCAGCTCACTTACCGGGACGGCTAATGAAAAACTGTTTTTT
cdr3_aa: CASSLTGTANEKLFF

d_call: .
v_call: TRBV28
j_call: TRBJ1-5
clone_size: few
cdr3_nt: TGTGCCAGCAGTTGGACACTTAGCAATCAGCCCCAGCATTTT
cdr3_aa: CASSWTLSNQPQHF

d_call: TRBD1
v_call: TRBV9
j_call: TRBJ1-1
clone_size: .
cdr3_nt: TGTGCCAGCAGCGTGCTACAGGGGGCCACTGAAGCTTTCTTT
cdr3_aa: CASSVLQGATEAFF

d_call: .
v_call: TRBV28
j_call: TRBJ1-2
clone_size: .
cdr3_nt: TGTGCCAGCGGCGTGGGGGGCTACACCTTC
cdr3_aa: CASGVGGYTF

d_call: TRBD1
v_call: TRBV27
j_call: TRBJ2-7
clone_size: once
cdr3_nt: TGTGCCAGCAGAATTGGAACCGGGACAGGGATCGAGCAGTACTTC
cdr3_aa: CASRIGTGTGIEQYF

d_call: .
v_call: TRBV11-2
j_call: TRBJ2-7
clone_size: .
cdr3_nt: TGTGCCAGCAGCGCGGGCCACGGGCAGTACTTC
cdr3_aa: CASSAGHGQYF

d_call: TRBD2
v_call: TRBV28
j_call: TRBJ2-7
clone_size: .
cdr3_nt: TGTGCCAGCAGTTTATCGGGAGGGTACGAGCAGTACTTC
cdr3_aa: CASSLSGGYEQYF

d_call: .
v_call: TRBV7-5
j_call: TRBJ1-4
clone_size: .
cdr3_nt: TGTGCCAGAAGCTTAGCAGGGCTGAAACTGTTTTTT
cdr3_aa: CARSLAGLKLFF

d_call: .
v_call: TRBV9
j_call: TRBJ2-1
clone_size: .
cdr3_nt: TGTGCCAGCAGCCTCCCAGGAGGCGGCTACAATGAGCAGTTCTTC
cdr3_aa: CASSLPGGGYNEQFF

d_call: TRBD2
v_call: TRBV10-3
j_call: TRBJ2-1
clone_size: .
cdr3_nt: TGTGCCATCAGTGAGTTTAGCGGGAGTCGGTCCTACAATGAGCAGTTCTTC
cdr3_aa: CAISEFSGSRSYNEQFF

d_call: .
v_call: TRBV7-9
j_call: TRBJ1-1
clone_size: few
cdr3_nt: TGTGCCAGCAGCTTGGGCGGACAGTTCAACGATGCTTTCTTT
cdr3_aa: CASSLGGQFNDAFF

d_call: TRBD2
v_call: TRBV6-5
j_call: TRBJ2-1
clone_size: .
cdr3_nt: TGTGCCAGCAGTACCCGGACTAGTTTGTACAATGAGCAGTTCTTC
cdr3_aa: CASSTRTSLYNEQFF

d_call: TRBD2
v_call: TRBV7-3
j_call: TRBJ2-7
clone_size: .
cdr3_nt: TGTGCCAGCAGCTTAAGTCCTAGCGGGAGTTTCGAGCAGTACTTC
cdr3_aa: CASSLSPSGSFEQYF

d_call: .
v_call: TRBV10-2
j_call: TRBJ2-1
clone_size: .
cdr3_nt: TGCGCCAGCAGTGAATCAAGGGGATTAGACAATGAGCAGTTCTTC
cdr3_aa: CASSESRGLDNEQFF

d_call: .
v_call: TRBV5-1
j_call: TRBJ2-1
clone_size: .
cdr3_nt: TGCGCCAGCAGTTTGAGGACCGCTTACAATGAGCAGTTCTTC
cdr3_aa: CASSLRTAYNEQFF

d_call: TRBD2
v_call: TRBV2
j_call: TRBJ2-1
clone_size: .
cdr3_nt: TGTGCCAGCAGTGAACTGCTAGCGGGAGGGCGCAATGAGCAGTTCTTC
cdr3_aa: CASSELLAGGRNEQFF

d_call: .
v_call: TRBV9
j_call: TRBJ2-2
clone_size: .
cdr3_nt: TGTGCCAGCAGCGACCTAGGCACCGGGGAGCTGTTTTTT
cdr3_aa: CASSDLGTGELFF

d_call: .
v_call: TRBV11-2
j_call: TRBJ2-7
clone_size: .
cdr3_nt: TGTGCCAGCAGCCCAAGGACGGGGGAGTTCTACGAGCAGTACTTC
cdr3_aa: CASSPRTGEFYEQYF

d_call: TRBD2
v_call: TRBV5-4
j_call: TRBJ2-2
clone_size: .
cdr3_nt: TGTGCCAGCAGCCAGGGGCTAGCGGGAGGGAACACCGGGGAGCTGTTTTTT
cdr3_aa: CASSQGLAGGNTGELFF

d_call: .
v_call: TRBV28
j_call: TRBJ2-1
clone_size: .
cdr3_nt: TGTGCCAGCAGCCTTCCAAGGACAGTCAATGAGCAGTTCTTC
cdr3_aa: CASSLPRTVNEQFF

d_call: TRBD1
v_call: TRBV7-2
j_call: TRBJ2-6
clone_size: .
cdr3_nt: TGTGCCAGCAGCTTTTCTCCGGGACAGACAACCTCTGGGGCCAACGTCCTGACTTTC
cdr3_aa: CASSFSPGQTTSGANVLTF

d_call: TRBD2
v_call: TRBV7-6
j_call: TRBJ2-3
clone_size: .
cdr3_nt: TGTGCCAGCAGCGTGGGACTAGCGGGAGAAGATACGCAGTATTTT
cdr3_aa: CASSVGLAGEDTQYF

d_call: .
v_call: TRBV4-1
j_call: TRBJ2-7
clone_size: .
cdr3_nt: TGCGCCAGCAGCCCAAGGTGGGGGGGCCCGGGGTACGAGCAGTACTTC
cdr3_aa: CASSPRWGGPGYEQYF